This passage covers 14 T cell receptor beta chains from one sample sequenced in a study of shared clonotypes between healthy human individuals. Clones were read by immunoSEQ multiplex PCR, and TCRdb kept only the in-frame ones, dropping some. The sample shows millions of clones, roughly 92% of them seen only once. Sequenced: naive CD4+ T cells sorted from blood. Described subset: CD45RA+ positively selected. The origin of the receptors is a man aged 18 to 30 in good health.

In its sample, this clone was seen once. This chain uses TRBV5-1 with TRBJ2-7, with TRBD2 matching over 10 bases. The length of the CDR3 is 14 residues. Germline lookup yields CDR1 SGHRS and CDR2 YFSETQ. V gave up 7 bases and J gave up 6 bases; unmatched junction bases: 10. The CDR3 sequence: CASQLLAGVGEQYF. The CDR3 region has the DNA TGCGCCAGCCAACTGCTAGCGGGAGTAGGCGAGCAGTACTTC.

About this clone: The same CDR3 can be traced to other DNA sequences in this sample. This sequence joins TRBV4-1 and TRBJ2-7; D unresolved. The germline gives CDR1 MGHRA, CDR2 YSYEKL. The V and J ends lost 1 base and 0 bases respectively, with 7 bases between them. CDR3 length equals 14 residues. The CDR3 sequence is CASSQGRNSYEQYF. The CDR3 coding sequence is TGCGCCAGCAGCCAAGGTCGCAACTCCTACGAGCAGTACTTC.

V is TRBV11-2 and J is TRBJ2-7; D may be TRBD2 (7 bases). This CDR3 comprises 15 residues. Germline CDR1 SGHAT, CDR2 FQNNGV. Trimming removed 7 bases at V and 3 bases at J, with 19 bases between. Here the CDR3 DNA reads TGTGCCAGCAACCTAGGAGGGGGGGGTAACTACGAGCAGTACTTC. Protein product: CASNLGGGGNYEQYF.

The V and J genes are TRBV20-1 and TRBJ1-1, with unresolved D. Germline assignment: CDR1 DFQATT and CDR2 SNEGSKA (reference sequence). Between the trimmed V and J ends, which lost 3 bases and 7 bases, there was a span of 9 bases. This CDR3 contains 11 residues. For the CDR3, the DNA is TGCAGTGCTAGCGCGGCAGATGAAGCTTTCTTT. Its translation is CSASAADEAFF.

The rearrangement links TRBV18 to TRBJ2-1, with D maybe TRBD1 (5 bases). CDR3 length: 14 residues. The V and J ends lost 4 bases and 0 bases respectively, with 7 bases between them. Germline values: CDR1 KGHSH, CDR2 LQKENI. The CDR3 loop reads CASSRTGSYNEQFF. CDR3 sequence (DNA): TGTGCCAGCTCACGAACAGGCTCCTACAATGAGCAGTTCTTC.

The chain joins TRBV6-6 to TRBJ1-5; the match to TRBD1 covers 10 bases. The CDR3 loop spans 15 amino acids. From germline, CDR1 is MNHNY and CDR2 SVGAGI (reference sequence). The V and J ends lost 5 bases and 6 bases, in that order; junction bases with no gene match: 7. CDR3 sequence reads: CASSRGTGVAQPQHF. CDR3 DNA: TGTGCCAGCAGTCGCGGGACAGGGGTGGCTCAGCCCCAGCATTTT.

This chain joins TRBV6-5 and TRBJ2-1, with 8 bases lining up with TRBD1. V was clipped by 6 bases and J by 6 bases; unmatched bases: 4. The CDR3 sequence is 13 residues long. Germline V lookup: CDR1 MNHEY, CDR2 SVGAGI. CDR3 nucleotides: TGTGCCAGCAGATCCGGACAGGGCAATGAGCAGTTCTTC. Translating gives CASRSGQGNEQFF.

The rearrangement links TRBV30 to TRBJ2-7, with 8 bases fitting TRBD2. With 0 bases clipped from V and 6 bases from J, the junction kept 7 bases outside the gene matches. The CDR3 extends over 14 amino acids. Germline assignment: CDR1 GTSNPN and CDR2 SVGIG (reference sequence). The CDR3 sequence is CAWSVDGGAAEQYF. The CDR3 coding sequence is TGTGCCTGGAGTGTTGACGGGGGGGCAGCCGAGCAGTACTTC.

The chain employs TRBV2 and TRBJ1-5; 7 bases align to TRBD1. There are 14 residues in the CDR3. V was pared by 7 bases and J by 6 bases, with 9 bases of the junction left unmatched. Germline V lookup: CDR1 SNHLY, CDR2 FYNNEI. The CDR3: CASKDRVEGQPQHF. The CDR3 DNA reads as TGTGCCAGCAAAGACAGGGTAGAAGGTCAGCCCCAGCATTTT. The complete variable domain, with remaining parts taken from reference TRBV2 and TRBJ1-5, reads EPEVTQTPSHQVTQMGQEVILRCVPISNHLYFYWYRQILGQKVEFLVSFYNNEISEKSEIFDDQFSVERPDGSNFTLKIRSTKLEDSAMYFCASKDRVEGQPQHFGDGTRLSIL.

The V call is TRBV10-3, the J call TRBJ1-2, with 9 bases that match TRBD1. The CDR3 is made up of 14 amino acids. The V segment lost 4 bases and the J segment 7 bases; nucleotides outside the gene matches: 7. The V gene's germline CDR1 is ENHRY and CDR2 SYGVKD. CDR3 amino acids: CAISGTQGASGYTF. CDR3 nucleotides: TGTGCCATCAGTGGGACACAGGGGGCAAGTGGCTACACCTTC.

This chain uses TRBV5-1 with TRBJ2-1; D gene ambiguous. The V gene lost 0 bases and the J gene lost 3 bases, with 7 bases spanning the gap. Germline V gene sequence: CDR1 SGHRS, CDR2 YFSETQ. The CDR3 length is 14 residues. Here the CDR3 DNA reads TGCGCCAGCAGCTTGGTACAGATCTACAATGAGCAGTTCTTC. Its protein is CASSLVQIYNEQFF.

As concerns this clone: Likely a read error: the CDR3 ends without its conserved phenylalanine or tryptophan. No DNA is shown, since the ends of the CDR3 on it are uncertain; the CDR3 is the one TCRdb lists. The rearrangement links TRBV10-3 to TRBJ2-7; the table calls TRBD2, which could not be checked here. The CDR3 is 16 residues long, ends included. Germline CDR1 is ENHRY and CDR2 is SYGVKD. This chain's CDR3 is CAISPGTGSRTSEGSI.

The chain links TRBV7-3 to TRBJ1-1; no clear D gene. Germline CDR1 is SGHTA and CDR2 is FQGTGA. Trimming pared 4 bases from V and 1 base from J, leaving 13 bases between. This CDR3 has 15 residues. The CDR3 spells CASSSGAGANTEAFF. CDR3 nucleotides: TGTGCCAGCAGCTCCGGAGCGGGCGCGAACACTGAAGCTTTCTTT.

This clone came up once. The J gene is TRBJ2-2, the V gene TRBV5-4, with TRBD2 identical over 16 bases. The CDR3 runs 17 residues. CDR1 and CDR2 (germline): SGHNT, YYREEE (reference sequence). J lost 3 bases, V lost 4 bases, and 3 bases had no gene match. The CDR3 nucleotides are TGTGCCAGCAGCGGGACTAGCGGGGGGGCCTACACCGGGGAGCTGTTTTTT. Residues: CASSGTSGGAYTGELFF.